Listed here is a single TCR beta chain. Its antigen is still unknown. HCMV-specific IgG was detected in serum with a commercial ELISA kit to determine HCMV serostatus. Peripheral blood mononuclear cells were isolated from blood by Ficoll density gradient centrifugation. The data stem from a study of T cells expressing NK-cell markers (dated by TCRdb to the early 2020s). Broadly, across the study: In sorted CD3+CD56+NKG2C+, CD3+CD56+NKG2C- and CD3+CD56-NKG2C+ T-cell subsets from several donors, TCR beta-chain repertoires were profiled. Libraries were sequenced as 2 x 150 bp reads on Illumina HiSeq 2000/2500, MiSeq or NextSeq. All eight donors whose samples were sequenced were randomly selected healthy volunteers, three of them men and five women. Among the eight sequenced donors, seven were HCMV-seropositive and one was HCMV-seronegative.

General conclusions and limits of the study: In six donors, the dominant CD3+CD56+NKG2C+ clonotypes ranked among the top 10 CD8+ clonotypes, making up roughly 1.0-8% of CD8+ T cells. Those dominant clonotypes were again the most abundant among CD3+CD56-NKG2C+ cells in a handful of donors, at about 28.3-65%. It remained unclear whether the expanded NKG2C-expressing T cell clones were specific for HCMV antigens.

The CDR3 measures 15 amino acids from cysteine to phenylalanine. DNA is not recorded here. Taken from the germline V gene, the CDR1 and CDR2 loops are MNHNS and SASEGT. Data came from an Illumina HiSeq 2000. TCR beta cDNA libraries were prepared using 5'RACE template switching, which introduced a universal primer site and unique molecular identifiers. cDNA synthesis was primed from the TCR beta constant segment, followed by two successive PCR amplification steps. The original methods were these. MIGEC was used to demultiplex reads and group reads by UMI, and MiTCR was used to assemble and quantify clonotypes. To exclude erroneous sequences, any TCR cDNA sequence not supported by at least two reads was discarded. The tcR package was used for downstream repertoire analysis, and clonotypes were matched between fractions using CDR3 nucleotide sequence together with V segment. Antigen specificity was annotated against VDJdb with VDJmatch, allowing one amino acid substitution in CDR3. After TCRdb reprocessed the reads, each CDR3 protein sequence was kept as one row, without DNA. The V and J calls were not made by the authors but by TCRdb's processing. The table for this sample records hundreds of thousands of distinct CDR3 sequences. The top ten clonotypes cover roughly 5.2% of the sample.

The rearranged chain carries TRBV6-1 and TRBJ2-2. The TCR was taken from a man aged 18 to 69 in good health. Sample: blood T cells: a sorted CD56 or NKG2C T cell subset, CD4+ or CD8+ T cells, or bulk PBMC T cells (not recorded which). The CDR3 region has the sequence CASRRAAVNTGELFF.